These T cell receptor beta chains were read from a single sample in a study of cytomegalovirus exposure and HLA in healthy donors. TCRdb's table, derived via immunoSEQ multiplex PCR, lists solely in-frame clones and lacks some. The table includes 200,000 to 250,000 clones, approximately 87% detected once. The sample consisted of PBMCs. The receptors originated from a woman between 18 and 30 years old in good health and CMV-seronegative. The CDR3 runs from the conserved cysteine through the conserved F or W. The order of the fields is J gene, clone size, CDR3 length, V gene, D gene, CDR3 DNA, CDR3 protein. The D gene is left open where the match is weak. Size tells how often a clone was seen (once, few, many) or the class of an expanded clone, and some rows leave it out.

TRBJ2-7	-	14	TRBV5-4	TRBD1	TGTGCCAGCAGCACTCGGACAGGGATCGACGAGCAGTACTTC	CASSTRTGIDEQYF
TRBJ2-7	-	17	TRBV12-5	-	TGTGCTAGTGGTTTGGTACTCGGAACTCCCTATACCTACGAGCAGTACTTC	CASGLVLGTPYTYEQYF
TRBJ2-7	-	15	TRBV19	TRBD2	TGTGCCAGTAGTACATCTCCCGGGACTAGCTACGAGCAGTACTTC	CASSTSPGTSYEQYF
TRBJ2-5	few	11	TRBV20-1	-	TGCAGTGCTCAGGTAGAAGAGACCCAGTACTTC	CSAQVEETQYF
TRBJ1-2	many	15	TRBV5-5	-	TGTGCCAGCAGCGTCCGGATGTCGCTCTCCTATGGCTACACCTTC	CASSVRMSLSYGYTF
TRBJ2-1	-	13	TRBV30	-	TGTGCCTGGGGGGCGGGTCCCCTGGTGGAGCAGTTCTTC	CAWGAGPLVEQFF
TRBJ2-3	-	18	TRBV13	TRBD2	TGTGCCAGCAGCTTTGGTGACGGGACTAGCGCGGGCACAGATACGCAGTATTTT	CASSFGDGTSAGTDTQYF
TRBJ2-3	-	17	TRBV11-1	TRBD2	TGTGCCAGCAGCTCAAGCAGGAGTAGCGGGGGTTTGGATACGCAGTATTTT	CASSSSRSSGGLDTQYF
TRBJ2-7	-	17	TRBV9	TRBD1	TGTGCCAGCAGCGTAGAACAGGGGGCCGTTCCCACCTACGAGCAGTACTTC	CASSVEQGAVPTYEQYF
TRBJ2-3	few	16	TRBV6-5	-	TGTGCCAGCAGTTACAATATGGGAGATGGGTTCCATACGCAGTATTTT	CASSYNMGDGFHTQYF
TRBJ1-1	-	14	TRBV6-5	-	TGTGCCAGCAGACAGGGACCTATGAACACTGAAGCTTTCTTT	CASRQGPMNTEAFF
TRBJ2-7	few	13	TRBV6-6	-	TGTGCCAGCAGTTACCCTGAGACCTACGAGCAGTACTTC	CASSYPETYEQYF
TRBJ1-4	-	14	TRBV30	-	TGTGCCTGGAGTTACAGATCAACTAATGAAAAACTGTTTTTT	CAWSYRSTNEKLFF
TRBJ2-5	-	14	TRBV7-9	-	TGTGCCAGCAGCCCAGTGACGGCGGGCGGGGCCCAGTACTTC	CASSPVTAGGAQYF
TRBJ1-1	few	14	TRBV27	-	TGTGCCAGCAGTTTAGGGTTGACGAACACTGAAGCTTTCTTT	CASSLGLTNTEAFF
TRBJ1-2	-	12	TRBV10-3	-	TGTGCCATCAGTGATAGAGCGGGTGGCTACACCTTC	CAISDRAGGYTF
TRBJ2-7	-	16	TRBV4-1	TRBD2	TGCGCCAGCAGCCAAGAGGCCGGGACTAGGTACTACGAGCAGTACTTC	CASSQEAGTRYYEQYF
TRBJ2-3	-	14	TRBV10-3	-	TGTGCCATCAGTACTAGGGGAGGCACAGATACGCAGTATTTT	CAISTRGGTDTQYF
TRBJ1-2	-	15	TRBV5-1	-	TGCGCCAGCAGCTTGTACGGGGTAAAAGACTATGGCTACACCTTC	CASSLYGVKDYGYTF
TRBJ1-5	-	15	TRBV9	-	TGTGCCAGCAGCGTAGATGGGAACATCAATCAGCCCCAGCATTTT	CASSVDGNINQPQHF
TRBJ2-5	-	13	TRBV30	-	TGTGCCTGGAGTCTCGGTAGGGGGGAGACCCAGTACTTC	CAWSLGRGETQYF
TRBJ1-2	-	15	TRBV27	-	TGTGCCAGCAGTCCCCAGCGTGACAGGTCGTATGGCTACACCTTC	CASSPQRDRSYGYTF
TRBJ1-2	-	17	TRBV30	-	TGTGCCTGGAGTCCACCCCGGACAAGCCCACCTAACTATGGCTACACCTTC	CAWSPPRTSPPNYGYTF
TRBJ1-2	few	16	TRBV7-2	-	TGTGCCAGCAGCTTAAATCGACCCGGGACAAACTATGGCTACACCTTC	CASSLNRPGTNYGYTF